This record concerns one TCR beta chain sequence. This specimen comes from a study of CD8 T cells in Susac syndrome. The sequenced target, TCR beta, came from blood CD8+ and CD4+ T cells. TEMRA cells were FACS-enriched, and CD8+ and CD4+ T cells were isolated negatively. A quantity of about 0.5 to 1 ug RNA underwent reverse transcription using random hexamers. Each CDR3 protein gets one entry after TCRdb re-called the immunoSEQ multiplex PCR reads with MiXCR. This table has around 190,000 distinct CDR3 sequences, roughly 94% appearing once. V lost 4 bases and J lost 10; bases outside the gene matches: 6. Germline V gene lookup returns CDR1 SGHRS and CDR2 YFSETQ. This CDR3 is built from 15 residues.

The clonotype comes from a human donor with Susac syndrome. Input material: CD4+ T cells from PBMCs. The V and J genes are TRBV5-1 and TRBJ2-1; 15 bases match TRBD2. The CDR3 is CASSPGTSGGQEQFF. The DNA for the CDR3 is TGCGCCAGCAGCCCCGGGACTAGCGGGGGGCAAGAGCAGTTCTTC.